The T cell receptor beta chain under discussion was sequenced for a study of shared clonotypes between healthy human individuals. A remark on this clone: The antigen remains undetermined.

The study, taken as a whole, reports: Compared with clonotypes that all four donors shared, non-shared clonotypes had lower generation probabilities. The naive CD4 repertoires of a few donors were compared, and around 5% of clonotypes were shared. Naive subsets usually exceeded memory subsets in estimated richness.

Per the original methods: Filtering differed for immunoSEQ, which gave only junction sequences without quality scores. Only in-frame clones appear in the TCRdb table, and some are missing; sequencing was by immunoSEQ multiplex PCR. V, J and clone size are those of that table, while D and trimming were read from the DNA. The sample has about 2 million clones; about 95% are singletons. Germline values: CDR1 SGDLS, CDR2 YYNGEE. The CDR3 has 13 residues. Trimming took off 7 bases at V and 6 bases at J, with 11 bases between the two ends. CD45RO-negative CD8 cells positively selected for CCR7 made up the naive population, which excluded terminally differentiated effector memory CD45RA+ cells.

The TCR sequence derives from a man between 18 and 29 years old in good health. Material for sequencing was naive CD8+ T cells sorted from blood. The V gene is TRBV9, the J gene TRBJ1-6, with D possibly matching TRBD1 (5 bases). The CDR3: CASGGGVNSPLHF. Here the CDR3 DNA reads TGTGCCAGCGGTGGAGGGGTTAATTCACCCCTCCACTTT.